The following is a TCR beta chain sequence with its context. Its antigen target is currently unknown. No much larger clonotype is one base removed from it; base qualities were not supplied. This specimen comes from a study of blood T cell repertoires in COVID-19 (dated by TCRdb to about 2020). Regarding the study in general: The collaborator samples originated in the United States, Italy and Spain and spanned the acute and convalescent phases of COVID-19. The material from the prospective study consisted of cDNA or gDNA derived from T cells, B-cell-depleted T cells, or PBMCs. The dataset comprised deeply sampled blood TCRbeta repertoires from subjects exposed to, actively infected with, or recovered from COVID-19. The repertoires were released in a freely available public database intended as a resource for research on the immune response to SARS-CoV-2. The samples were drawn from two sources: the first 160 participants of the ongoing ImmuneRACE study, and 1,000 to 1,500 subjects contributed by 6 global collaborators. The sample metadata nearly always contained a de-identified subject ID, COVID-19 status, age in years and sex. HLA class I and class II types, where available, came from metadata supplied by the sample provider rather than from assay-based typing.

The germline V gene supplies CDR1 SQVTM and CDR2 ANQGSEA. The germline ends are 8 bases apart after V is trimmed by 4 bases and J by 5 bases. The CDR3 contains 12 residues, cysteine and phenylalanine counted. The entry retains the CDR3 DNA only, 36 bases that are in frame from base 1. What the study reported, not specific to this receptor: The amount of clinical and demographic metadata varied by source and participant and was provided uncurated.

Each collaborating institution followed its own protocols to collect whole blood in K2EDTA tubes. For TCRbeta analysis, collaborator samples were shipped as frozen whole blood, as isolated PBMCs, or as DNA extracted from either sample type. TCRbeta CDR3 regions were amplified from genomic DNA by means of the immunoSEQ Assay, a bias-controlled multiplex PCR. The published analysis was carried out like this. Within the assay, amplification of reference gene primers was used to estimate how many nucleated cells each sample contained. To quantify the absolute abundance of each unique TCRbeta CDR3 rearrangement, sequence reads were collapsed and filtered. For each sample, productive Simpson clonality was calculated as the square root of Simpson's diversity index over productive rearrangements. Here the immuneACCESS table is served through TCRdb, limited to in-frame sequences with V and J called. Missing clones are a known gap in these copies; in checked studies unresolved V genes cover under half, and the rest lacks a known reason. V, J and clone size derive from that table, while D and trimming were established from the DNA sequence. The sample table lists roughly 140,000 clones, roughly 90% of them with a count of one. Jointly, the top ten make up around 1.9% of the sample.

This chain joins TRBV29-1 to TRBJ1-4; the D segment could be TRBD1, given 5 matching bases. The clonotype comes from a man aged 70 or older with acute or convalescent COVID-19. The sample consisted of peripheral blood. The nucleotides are TGCAGCGTTGGGGGGGGGAATGAAAAACTGTTTTTT. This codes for CSVGGGNEKLFF.